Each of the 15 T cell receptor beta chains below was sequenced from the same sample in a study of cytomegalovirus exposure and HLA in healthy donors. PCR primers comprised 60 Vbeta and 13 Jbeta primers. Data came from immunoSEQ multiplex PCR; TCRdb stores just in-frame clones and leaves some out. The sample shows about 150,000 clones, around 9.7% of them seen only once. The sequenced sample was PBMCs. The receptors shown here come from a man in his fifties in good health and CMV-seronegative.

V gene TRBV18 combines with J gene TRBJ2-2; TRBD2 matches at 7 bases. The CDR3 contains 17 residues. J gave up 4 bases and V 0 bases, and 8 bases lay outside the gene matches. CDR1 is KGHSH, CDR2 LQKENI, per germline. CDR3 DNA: TGTGCCAGCTCACCACCGGTAGCGGGTAGAGGCACCGGGGAGCTGTTTTTT. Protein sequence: CASSPPVAGRGTGELFF.

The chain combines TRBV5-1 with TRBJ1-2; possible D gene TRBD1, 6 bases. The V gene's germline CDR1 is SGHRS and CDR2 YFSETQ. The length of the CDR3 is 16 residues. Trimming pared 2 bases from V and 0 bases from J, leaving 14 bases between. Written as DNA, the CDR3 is TGCGCCAGCAGCTTAGCGACAGGCGCTACTAACTATGGCTACACCTTC. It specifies CASSLATGATNYGYTF.

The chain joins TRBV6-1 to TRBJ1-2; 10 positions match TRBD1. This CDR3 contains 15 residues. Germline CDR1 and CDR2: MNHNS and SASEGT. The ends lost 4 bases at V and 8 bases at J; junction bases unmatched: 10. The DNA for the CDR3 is TGTGCCAGCAGTGTACAAGGGACAGGGGTAGACGGCTACACCTTC. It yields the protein CASSVQGTGVDGYTF.

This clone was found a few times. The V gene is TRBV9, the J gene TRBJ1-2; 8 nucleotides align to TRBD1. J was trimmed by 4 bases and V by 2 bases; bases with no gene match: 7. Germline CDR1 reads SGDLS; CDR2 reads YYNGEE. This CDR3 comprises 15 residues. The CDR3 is CASSVHTGGAYGYTF. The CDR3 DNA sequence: TGTGCCAGCAGCGTGCACACAGGGGGTGCCTATGGCTACACCTTC. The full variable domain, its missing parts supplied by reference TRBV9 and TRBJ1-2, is DSGVTQTPKHLITATGQRVTLRCSPRSGDLSVYWYQQSLDQGLQFLIQYYNGEERAKGNILERFSAQQFPDLHSELNLSSLELGDSALYFCASSVHTGGAYGYTFGSGTRLTVV.

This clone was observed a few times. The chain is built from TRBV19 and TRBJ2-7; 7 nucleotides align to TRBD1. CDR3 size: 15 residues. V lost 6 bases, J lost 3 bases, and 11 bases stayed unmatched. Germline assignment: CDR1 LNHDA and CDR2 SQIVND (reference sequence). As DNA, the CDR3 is TGTGCCAGTAGCTCTCCGGGGACAGATCGCTACGAGCAGTACTTC. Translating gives CASSSPGTDRYEQYF.

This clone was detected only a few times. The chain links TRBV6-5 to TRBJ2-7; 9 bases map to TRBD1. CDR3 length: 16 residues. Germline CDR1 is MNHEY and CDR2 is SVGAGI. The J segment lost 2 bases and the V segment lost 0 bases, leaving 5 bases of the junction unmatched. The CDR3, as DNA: TGTGCCAGCAGTTACTCGGGACAGGGAAGTACCTACGAGCAGTACTTC. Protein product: CASSYSGQGSTYEQYF.

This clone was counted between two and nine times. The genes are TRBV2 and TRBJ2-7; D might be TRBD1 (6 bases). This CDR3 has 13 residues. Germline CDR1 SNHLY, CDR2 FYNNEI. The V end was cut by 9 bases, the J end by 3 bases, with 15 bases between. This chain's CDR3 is CASLRDTVYEQYF. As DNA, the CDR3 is TGTGCCAGTCTCCGGGACACCGTCTACGAGCAGTACTTC.

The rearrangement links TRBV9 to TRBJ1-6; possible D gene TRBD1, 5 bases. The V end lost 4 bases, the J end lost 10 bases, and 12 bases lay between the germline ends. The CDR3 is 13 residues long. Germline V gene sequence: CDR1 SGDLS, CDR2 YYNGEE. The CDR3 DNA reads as TGTGCCAGCAGCCCGGGGGGAACGTCACCCCTCCACTTT. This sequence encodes CASSPGGTSPLHF.

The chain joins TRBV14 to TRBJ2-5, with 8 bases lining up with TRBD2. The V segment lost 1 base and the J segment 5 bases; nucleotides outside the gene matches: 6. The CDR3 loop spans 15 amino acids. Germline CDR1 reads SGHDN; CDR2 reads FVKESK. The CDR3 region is CASSQGPGGLETQYF. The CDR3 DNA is TGTGCCAGCAGCCAAGGGCCGGGGGGGCTGGAGACCCAGTACTTC.

The CDR3 here is CASSLSDSYGYTF. The CDR3 coding sequence is TGCGCCAGCAGCTTATCCGACAGCTATGGCTACACCTTC. The V and J genes are TRBV5-1 and TRBJ1-2; D perhaps matches TRBD1 (5 bases). In germline, CDR1 is SGHRS, CDR2 YFSETQ. The CDR3 consists of 13 residues. Trimming took 2 bases from V and 4 from J, leaving 9 bases between them.

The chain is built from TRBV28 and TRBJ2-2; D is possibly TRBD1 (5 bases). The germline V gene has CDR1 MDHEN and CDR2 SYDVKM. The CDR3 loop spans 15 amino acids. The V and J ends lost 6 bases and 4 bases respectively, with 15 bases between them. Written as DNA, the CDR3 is TGTGCCAGCAGGGGAACAGGTCGGGTCACCGGGGAGCTGTTTTTT. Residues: CASRGTGRVTGELFF. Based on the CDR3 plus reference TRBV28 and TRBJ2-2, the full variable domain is DVKVTQSSRYLVKRTGEKVFLECVQDMDHENMFWYRQDPGLGLRLIYFSYDVKMKEKGDIPEGYSVSREKKERFSLILESASTNQTSMYLCASRGTGRVTGELFFGEGSRLTVL.

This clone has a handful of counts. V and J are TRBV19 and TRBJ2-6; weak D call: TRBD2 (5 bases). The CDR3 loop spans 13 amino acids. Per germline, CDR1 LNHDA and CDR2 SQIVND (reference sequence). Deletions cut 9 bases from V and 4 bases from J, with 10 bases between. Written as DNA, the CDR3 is TGTGCCAGCGGGGTGCAAGGGGCCAACGTCCTGACTTTC. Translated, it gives CASGVQGANVLTF.

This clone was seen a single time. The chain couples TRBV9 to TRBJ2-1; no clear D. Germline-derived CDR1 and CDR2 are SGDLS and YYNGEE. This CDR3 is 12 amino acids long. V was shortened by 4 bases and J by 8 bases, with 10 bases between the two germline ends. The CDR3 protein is CASSPQRDEQFF. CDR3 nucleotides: TGTGCCAGCAGCCCTCAACGCGATGAGCAGTTCTTC.

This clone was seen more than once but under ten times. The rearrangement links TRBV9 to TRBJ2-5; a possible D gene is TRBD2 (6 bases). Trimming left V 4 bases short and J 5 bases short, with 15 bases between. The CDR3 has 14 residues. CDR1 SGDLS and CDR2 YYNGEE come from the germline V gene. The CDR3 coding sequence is TGTGCCAGCAGCCCCGGGGGTAACCGGGAGACCCAGTACTTC. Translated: CASSPGGNRETQYF.

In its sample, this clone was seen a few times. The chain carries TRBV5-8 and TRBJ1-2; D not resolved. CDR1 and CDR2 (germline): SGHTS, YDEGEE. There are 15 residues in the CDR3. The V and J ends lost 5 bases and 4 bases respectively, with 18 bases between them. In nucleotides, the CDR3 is TGTGCCAGCAGTGCTCGGAGGATTTACAGCTATGGCTACACCTTC. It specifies CASSARRIYSYGYTF.